The T cell receptor beta chain under discussion was sequenced for a study of shared clonotypes between healthy human individuals. Only in-frame clones appear in the TCRdb table, and some are missing; sequencing was by immunoSEQ multiplex PCR. There are roughly 2.6 million clones in the sample; around 94% occur only once, and around 0.14% lies in the top ten. The junction had 13 bases not matched to a gene; V was cut back by 10 bases and J by 7 bases. Germline assignment: CDR1 MDHEN and CDR2 SYDVKM. The CDR3 sequence is 13 residues long. The gene calls are TRBV28 and TRBJ2-7, with 7 bases that match TRBD2. The sample was naive CD4+ T cells sorted from blood. Subset: CD45RA+ positively selected. The clonotype comes from a man between 18 and 35 years old in good health. In DNA form, the CDR3 reads TGTGCCACGCATCGGGCCGGGGAGGGGGAGCAGTACTTC. This sequence encodes CATHRAGEGEQYF.